The 27 T cell receptor beta chains below all came from one sample that was sequenced in a study of technical replicates of blood from a few donors. Using immunoSEQ multiplex PCR, the repertoire was profiled, and TCRdb retains in-frame clones only, with some absent. The sample contains 15,000 to 20,000 clones, around nine tenths of which appear only once. Source material: PBMCs. All receptors derive from a human donor in good health.

The V call is TRBV30, the J call TRBJ2-3; a possible D gene is TRBD2 (6 bases). CDR3 length equals 15 residues. The V and J ends lost 0 bases and 9 bases respectively, with 19 bases between them. CDR1 and CDR2 (germline): GTSNPN, SVGIG (reference sequence). This chain's CDR3 is CAWSVQSGPAGTQYF. CDR3 DNA: TGTGCCTGGAGTGTACAGTCAGGGCCCGCGGGGACGCAGTATTTT.

This chain links TRBV5-1 with TRBJ2-7; 13 bases align to TRBD2. This CDR3 is 16 amino acids long. From germline, CDR1 is SGHRS and CDR2 YFSETQ. With V trimmed by 0 bases and J by 4 bases, 4 bases remained unmatched. As DNA, the CDR3 is TGCGCCAGCAGCTTGGCAGAACTAGCGGGAGGGTACGAGCAGTACTTC. It specifies CASSLAELAGGYEQYF.

CDR3: CASGEGANEKLFF. CDR3 nucleotide sequence: TGCGCCAGCGGGGAAGGGGCTAATGAAAAACTGTTTTTT. The chain uses TRBV5-1 and TRBJ1-4; possibly TRBD1 for D (5 bases). Germline V gene data show CDR1 as SGHRS and CDR2 as YFSETQ. The CDR3 length is 13 residues. The V and J ends lost 7 bases and 3 bases respectively, with 10 bases between them.

This chain links TRBV7-9 with TRBJ2-7, with TRBD2 identical over 8 bases. Germline CDR1 reads SEHNR; CDR2 reads FQNEAQ (reference sequence). The CDR3 is 13 residues long. With V trimmed by 5 bases and J by 5 bases, 5 bases remained unmatched. CDR3 region: CASSVSGNDEQYF. The CDR3 DNA follows: TGTGCCAGCAGCGTTAGCGGGAACGACGAGCAGTACTTC.

The chain joins TRBV6-1 to TRBJ1-1, with 7 bases fitting TRBD1. V lost 4 bases and J lost 7; bases outside the gene matches: 15. The CDR3 sequence is 16 residues long. The V gene's germline CDR1 is MNHNS and CDR2 SASEGT. CDR3 sequence reads: CASSAIQGFGHGEAFF. The CDR3 DNA reads TGTGCCAGCAGTGCCATACAGGGGTTTGGGCATGGTGAAGCTTTCTTT.

The rearrangement uses TRBV29-1 and TRBJ2-1; possible D gene TRBD2, 6 bases. V lost 7 bases to trimming and J lost 7 bases, with 17 bases between them. This CDR3 contains 13 residues. The germline V gene encodes CDR1 SQVTM and CDR2 ANQGSEA. The CDR3 DNA reads TGCAGCGGGGTGGAGGGGACTCTGAATGAGCAGTTCTTC. Translation gives CSGVEGTLNEQFF.

The chain recombines TRBV30 with TRBJ1-5, with TRBD1 matching over 10 bases. This CDR3 region has 13 residues. Germline trimming cut 4 bases from V and 6 bases from J; bases unmatched to any gene: 3. Germline CDR1 GTSNPN, CDR2 SVGIG (reference sequence). The CDR3 nucleotides read TGTGCCTGGAAGGGACAGGGGTTTCAGCCCCAGCATTTT. This gives the protein CAWKGQGFQPQHF.

This chain connects TRBV18 to TRBJ1-1, with 9 bases identical to TRBD1. The trim removed 4 bases at V and 4 bases at J, leaving 1 base unmatched. CDR1 and CDR2 from the germline V gene are KGHSH and LQKENI. This CDR3 is 13 amino acids long. The CDR3 protein is CASSRDRVTEAFF. DNA for the CDR3: TGTGCCAGCTCACGGGACAGGGTCACTGAAGCTTTCTTT. The whole variable domain, filled in from reference TRBV18 and TRBJ1-1, reads NAGVMQNPRHLVRRRGQEARLRCSPMKGHSHVYWYRQLPEEGLKFMVYLQKENIIDESGMPKERFSAEFPKEGPSILRIQQVVRGDSAAYFCASSRDRVTEAFFGQGTRLTVV.

The chain links TRBV5-1 to TRBJ2-5; 8 nucleotides agree with TRBD1. Germline trimming cut 4 bases from V and 2 bases from J; bases unmatched to any gene: 4. Germline-derived CDR1 and CDR2 are SGHRS and YFSETQ. CDR3 size: 14 residues. CDR3 DNA: TGCGCCAGCAGCGCGACAGGGGCGCAAGAGACCCAGTACTTC. Translating it yields CASSATGAQETQYF.

The genes are TRBV10-1 and TRBJ1-4; 7 nucleotides line up with TRBD1. This CDR3 is 16 amino acids long. Germline loops: CDR1 WNHNN, CDR2 SYGVQD (reference sequence). The ends lost 7 bases at V and 1 base at J; junction bases unmatched: 9. The CDR3 sequence is CASTLEGDRTNEKLFF. The DNA for the CDR3 is TGCGCCAGCACCCTAGAAGGGGACAGAACTAATGAAAAACTGTTTTTT.

CDR3: CASSGHRGEEQYF. The CDR3 nucleotides read TGTGCCAGCAGCGGACACAGGGGTGAGGAGCAGTACTTC. V is TRBV28 and J is TRBJ2-7; 7 bases agree with TRBD1. With 6 bases clipped from V and 7 bases from J, the junction kept 9 bases outside the gene matches. From germline, CDR1 is MDHEN and CDR2 SYDVKM. The CDR3 loop spans 13 amino acids.

This chain links TRBV7-8 with TRBJ2-2, with D possibly matching TRBD1 (6 bases). Trimming removed 5 bases at V and 5 bases at J, with 9 bases between. CDR1 and CDR2 (germline): SGHVS, FQNEAQ. This CDR3 region has 13 residues. The CDR3 sequence: CASSVQGTGELFF. In DNA, the CDR3 is TGTGCCAGCAGCGTACAGGGTACCGGGGAGCTGTTTTTT.

CDR3 loop: CASSQEEVTGGYNSPLHF. DNA of the CDR3: TGCGCCAGCAGCCAAGAGGAGGTTACGGGGGGTTATAATTCACCCCTCCACTTT. The chain has TRBV4-1 and TRBJ1-6, with D maybe TRBD1 (5 bases). Germline CDR1 and CDR2: MGHRA and YSYEKL. The V gene lost 0 bases and the J gene lost 4 bases, with 16 bases spanning the gap. The CDR3 is 18 amino acids.

This chain uses TRBV4-1 with TRBJ1-1; perhaps TRBD1 as D (6 bases). CDR1 and CDR2 from the germline V gene are MGHRA and YSYEKL. V was trimmed by 0 bases and J by 6 bases, leaving 17 bases between them. The CDR3 length is 16 residues. CDR3 region: CASSQDPRRGASEAFF. In nucleotides, the CDR3 is TGCGCCAGCAGCCAAGATCCCCGCAGGGGCGCATCTGAAGCTTTCTTT.

This clone appeared a few times. The chain couples TRBV19 to TRBJ1-1; D remains unclear. Germline CDR1 and CDR2: LNHDA and SQIVND (reference sequence). The CDR3 loop spans 12 amino acids. Trimming removed 6 bases from V and 5 bases from J, with 10 bases in between. CDR3 coding DNA: TGTGCCAGTAGCGACCCGGGGACTGAAGCTTTCTTT. It codes for CASSDPGTEAFF.

The chain joins TRBV2 to TRBJ2-7, with D possibly TRBD1 on 6 matching bases. V was clipped by 0 bases and J by 0 bases, with 18 bases between them. This CDR3 region has 18 residues. CDR1 is SNHLY, CDR2 FYNNEI, per germline. CDR3: CASSEALLWPQGSYEQYF. CDR3 DNA: TGTGCCAGCAGTGAAGCGCTTTTGTGGCCACAGGGCTCCTACGAGCAGTACTTC.

This clone was recorded once. This chain links TRBV2 with TRBJ1-2, with 7 nucleotides matching TRBD1. Unmatched junction bases numbered 4, after V lost 8 bases and J lost 4 bases. Germline V CDR1 and CDR2: SNHLY, FYNNEI. CDR3 length equals 12 residues. The CDR3 region has the DNA TGTGCCAGCCGACAGGGTTTCTATGGCTACACCTTC. Translating it yields CASRQGFYGYTF.

V gene TRBV21-1 combines with J gene TRBJ2-4; TRBD1, the table's D call, lacks a check against the DNA. TRBV21-1 constitutes a pseudogene. The length of the CDR3 is 15 residues. The CDR3, as DNA: TGTGCCAGCAGCAAAGTTCGACAGGGGGCCTACATTCAGTACTTC. Encoded protein: CASSKVRQGAYIQYF.

The chain links TRBV19 to TRBJ1-1; maybe TRBD1 (6 bases). CDR1 and CDR2 from the germline V gene are LNHDA and SQIVND (reference sequence). This CDR3 has 14 amino acids. Trimming removed 5 bases from V and 1 base from J, with 11 bases in between. The CDR3 region has the DNA TGTGCCAGTAGTCTCGTACAGGGGAACACTGAAGCTTTCTTT. This codes for CASSLVQGNTEAFF.

In its sample, this clone was seen once. CDR3 loop: CASRLAGRHEQYF. Written as DNA, the CDR3 is TGTGCCAGCAGGTTAGCCGGCAGGCACGAGCAGTACTTC. The chain is built from TRBV27 and TRBJ2-7; D is undetermined. The CDR3 has 13 amino acids. Germline-derived CDR1 and CDR2 are MNHEY and SMNVEV (reference sequence). V lost 6 bases to trimming and J lost 5 bases, with 14 bases between them.

V gene TRBV7-2 combines with J gene TRBJ1-2; possible D gene TRBD1, 6 bases. The CDR3 contains 17 residues. V was pared by 3 bases and J by 1 base, with 18 bases between. Germline V gene lookup returns CDR1 SGHTA and CDR2 FQGNSA. CDR3: CASSFAPGQEINYGYTF. CDR3 in DNA: TGTGCCAGCAGCTTCGCTCCGGGACAAGAGATTAACTATGGCTACACCTTC.

The chain couples TRBV6-6 to TRBJ2-7; D may be TRBD1 (6 bases). This CDR3 region has 13 residues. V was trimmed by 6 bases and J by 2 bases, leaving 11 bases between them. CDR1 is MNHNY, CDR2 SVGAGI, per germline (reference sequence). CDR3 residues: CASRRDTTYEQYF. The CDR3 DNA is TGTGCCAGCAGAAGGGACACCACCTACGAGCAGTACTTC.

This chain uses TRBV27 with TRBJ2-3; tentative D call: TRBD1 (6 bases). Germline V gene data show CDR1 as MNHEY and CDR2 as SMNVEV (reference sequence). V lost 8 bases to trimming and J lost 2 bases, with 17 bases between them. CDR3 length: 15 amino acids. CDR3 nucleotides: TGTGCCAGCGGGGGCTTCGGGGAGAACACAGATACGCAGTATTTT. It translates to CASGGFGENTDTQYF.

The chain is built from TRBV5-1 and TRBJ2-7; 9 bases map to TRBD1. CDR1 and CDR2 (germline): SGHRS, YFSETQ. V dropped 4 bases and J dropped 1; count of bases not matched to a gene: 3. CDR3 size: 14 residues. CDR3 in DNA: TGCGCCAGCAGCCCGGGACAGGGTTCCTACGAGCAGTACTTC. Protein product: CASSPGQGSYEQYF.

The rearrangement links TRBV5-1 to TRBJ1-3; D gene ambiguous. The germline V gene encodes CDR1 SGHRS and CDR2 YFSETQ. The CDR3 extends over 15 amino acids. Between the trimmed V and J ends, which lost 3 bases and 0 bases, there was a span of 10 bases. The CDR3 region is CASSSLGLSGNTIYF. CDR3 nucleotides: TGCGCCAGCAGCTCGCTAGGACTCTCTGGAAACACCATATATTTT.

The chain combines TRBV19 with TRBJ2-3, with no clear D. Germline assignment: CDR1 LNHDA and CDR2 SQIVND (reference sequence). This CDR3 contains 12 residues. V was cut by 4 bases and J by 0 bases, with 2 bases left in between. The CDR3 reads CASSTSTDTQYF. In DNA form, the CDR3 reads TGTGCCAGTAGTACTAGCACAGATACGCAGTATTTT. Filled out from reference TRBV19 and TRBJ2-3, the complete variable domain reads DGGITQSPKYLFRKEGQNVTLSCEQNLNHDAMYWYRQDPGQGLRLIYYSQIVNDFQKGDIAEGYSVSREKKESFPLTVTSAQKNPTAFYLCASSTSTDTQYFGPGTRLTVL.

Only a few counts were recorded for this clone. The chain recombines TRBV11-3 with TRBJ1-1; D possibly corresponds to TRBD1 (6 bases). Trimming took off 4 bases at V and 4 bases at J, with 13 bases between the two ends. CDR1 and CDR2 from the germline V gene are SGHNT and YENEEA. The CDR3 runs to 14 residues. The CDR3 loop is CASSSDSGRTEAFF. CDR3 nucleotide sequence: TGTGCCAGCAGCTCGGACAGTGGTCGCACTGAAGCTTTCTTT.